This T cell receptor beta chain was sequenced during a study of T cell repertoires in aging, cancer and after chemotherapy. This clonotype is judged large. The template was genomic DNA from peripheral blood, not RNA. A mixed TRB-A/B primer pool amplified rearranged TRB by multiplex touch-down PCR. TCRdb ran MiXCR on the multiplex PCR reads and lists one entry per CDR3 protein. The table records nearly 2,500 distinct CDR3 sequences, less than 25% of them present only once. This CDR3 contains 17 residues. The germline V gene has CDR1 MNHEY and CDR2 SVGAGI. Trimming left V 7 bases short and J 2 bases short, with 24 bases between.

This chain joins TRBV6-5 and TRBJ2-7; D gene uncertain. The TCR comes from a human donor with a solid tumor. Material for sequencing was blood. DNA for the CDR3: TGTGCCAGCACCTCCATAACGGCCGGTCGACGAACCTACGAGCAGTACTTC. Its protein is CASTSITAGRRTYEQYF.